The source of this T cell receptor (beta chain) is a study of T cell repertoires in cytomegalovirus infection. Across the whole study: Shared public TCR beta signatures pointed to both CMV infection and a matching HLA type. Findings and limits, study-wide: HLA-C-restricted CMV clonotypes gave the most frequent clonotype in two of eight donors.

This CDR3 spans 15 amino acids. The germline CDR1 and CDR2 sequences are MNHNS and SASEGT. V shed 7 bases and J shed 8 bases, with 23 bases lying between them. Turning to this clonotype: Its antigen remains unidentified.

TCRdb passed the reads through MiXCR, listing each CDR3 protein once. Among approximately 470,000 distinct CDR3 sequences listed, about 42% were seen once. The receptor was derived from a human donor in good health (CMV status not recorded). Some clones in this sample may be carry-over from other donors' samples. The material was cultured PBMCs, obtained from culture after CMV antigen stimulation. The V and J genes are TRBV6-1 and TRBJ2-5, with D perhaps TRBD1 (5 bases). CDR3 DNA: TGTGCCAGCAAGGAAGGGGCCAATTCGGGTCCCACCCAGTACTTC. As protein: CASKEGANSGPTQYF.